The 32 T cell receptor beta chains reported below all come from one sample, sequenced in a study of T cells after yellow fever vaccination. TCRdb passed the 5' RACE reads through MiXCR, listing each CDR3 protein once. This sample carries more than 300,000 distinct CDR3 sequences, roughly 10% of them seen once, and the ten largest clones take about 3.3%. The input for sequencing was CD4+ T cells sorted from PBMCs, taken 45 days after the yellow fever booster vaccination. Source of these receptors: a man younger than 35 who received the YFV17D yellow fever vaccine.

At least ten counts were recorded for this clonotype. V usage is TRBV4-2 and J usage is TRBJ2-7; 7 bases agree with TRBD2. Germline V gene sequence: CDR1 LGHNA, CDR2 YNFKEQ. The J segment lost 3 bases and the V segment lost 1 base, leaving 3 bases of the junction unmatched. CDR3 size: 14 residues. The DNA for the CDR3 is TGTGCCAGCAGCCAAGGTGGGGGGGGCTACGAGCAGTACTTC. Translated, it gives CASSQGGGGYEQYF.

CDR3 in amino acids: CASSRGTGVLSTGELFF. CDR3 coding DNA: TGTGCCAGCAGTAGAGGGACAGGGGTGTTGAGCACCGGGGAGCTGTTTTTT. V and J are TRBV27 and TRBJ2-2; 10 nucleotides agree with TRBD1. The CDR3 totals 17 residues. Per the germline V gene, CDR1 is MNHEY and CDR2 is SMNVEV (reference sequence). V lost 5 bases, J lost 4 bases, and 10 bases stayed unmatched.

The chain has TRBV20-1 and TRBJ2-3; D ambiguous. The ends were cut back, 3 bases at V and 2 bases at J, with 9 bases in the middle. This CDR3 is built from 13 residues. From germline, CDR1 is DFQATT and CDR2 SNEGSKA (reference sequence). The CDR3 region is CSASEPSTDTQYF. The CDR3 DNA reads TGCAGTGCTAGCGAGCCTTCCACAGATACGCAGTATTTT.

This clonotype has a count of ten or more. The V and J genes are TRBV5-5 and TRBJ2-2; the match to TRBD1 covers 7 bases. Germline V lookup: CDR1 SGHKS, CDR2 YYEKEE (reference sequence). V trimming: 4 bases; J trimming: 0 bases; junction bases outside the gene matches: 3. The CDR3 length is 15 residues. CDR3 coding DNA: TGTGCCAGCAGCCCAGGGGGAGCGAACACCGGGGAGCTGTTTTTT. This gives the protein CASSPGGANTGELFF.

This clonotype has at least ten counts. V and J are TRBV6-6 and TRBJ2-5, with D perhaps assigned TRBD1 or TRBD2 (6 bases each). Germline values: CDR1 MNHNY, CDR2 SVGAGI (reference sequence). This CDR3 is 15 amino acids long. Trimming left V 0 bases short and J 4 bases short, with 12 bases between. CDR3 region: CASSYSTKGGETQYF. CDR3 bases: TGTGCCAGCAGTTACTCTACGAAGGGGGGAGAGACCCAGTACTTC.

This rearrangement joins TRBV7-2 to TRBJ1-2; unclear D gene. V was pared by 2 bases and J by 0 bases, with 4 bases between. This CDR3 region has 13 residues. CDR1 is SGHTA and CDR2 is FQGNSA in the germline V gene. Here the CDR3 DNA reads TGTGCCAGCAGCTTACAAGCTAACTATGGCTACACCTTC. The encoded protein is CASSLQANYGYTF.

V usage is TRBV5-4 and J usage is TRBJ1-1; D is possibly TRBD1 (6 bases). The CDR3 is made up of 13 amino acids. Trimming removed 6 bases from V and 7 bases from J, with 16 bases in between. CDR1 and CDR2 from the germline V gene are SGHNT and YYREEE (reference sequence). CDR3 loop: CASILGQSGEAFF. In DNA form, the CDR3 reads TGTGCCAGCATACTCGGACAGTCCGGTGAAGCTTTCTTT.

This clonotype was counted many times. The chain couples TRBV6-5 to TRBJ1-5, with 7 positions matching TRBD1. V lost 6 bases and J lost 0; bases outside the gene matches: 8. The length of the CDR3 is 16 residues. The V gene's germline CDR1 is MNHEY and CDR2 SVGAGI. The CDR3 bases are TGTGCCAGCAGCGGGGGGACAGCCGATAGCAATCAGCCCCAGCATTTT. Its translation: CASSGGTADSNQPQHF.

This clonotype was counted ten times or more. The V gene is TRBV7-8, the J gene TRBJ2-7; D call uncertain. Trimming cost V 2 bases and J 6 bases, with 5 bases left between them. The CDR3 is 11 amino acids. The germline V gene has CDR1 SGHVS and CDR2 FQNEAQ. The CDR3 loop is CASSLMVEQYF. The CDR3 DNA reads TGTGCCAGCAGCTTAATGGTCGAGCAGTACTTC.

CDR3 protein: CASSDPRRGKQFF. CDR3 sequence (DNA): TGTGCCAGCAGTGATCCGCGGCGGGGGAAGCAGTTCTTC. The chain has TRBV2 and TRBJ2-1; TRBD2 matches at 7 bases. There are 13 residues in the CDR3. CDR1 and CDR2 from the germline V gene are SNHLY and FYNNEI. V lost 3 bases and J lost 11; bases outside the gene matches: 7. The full variable domain, rest sourced from reference TRBV2 and TRBJ2-1, is EPEVTQTPSHQVTQMGQEVILRCVPISNHLYFYWYRQILGQKVEFLVSFYNNEISEKSEIFDDQFSVERPDGSNFTLKIRSTKLEDSAMYFCASSDPRRGKQFFGPGTRLTVL.

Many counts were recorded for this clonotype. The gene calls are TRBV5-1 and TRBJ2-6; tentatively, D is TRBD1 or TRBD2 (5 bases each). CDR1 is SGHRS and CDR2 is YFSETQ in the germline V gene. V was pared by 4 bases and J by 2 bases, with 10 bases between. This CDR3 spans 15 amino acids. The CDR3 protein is CASSTGAAGANVLTF. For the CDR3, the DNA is TGCGCCAGCAGCACCGGGGCGGCTGGGGCCAACGTCCTGACTTTC.

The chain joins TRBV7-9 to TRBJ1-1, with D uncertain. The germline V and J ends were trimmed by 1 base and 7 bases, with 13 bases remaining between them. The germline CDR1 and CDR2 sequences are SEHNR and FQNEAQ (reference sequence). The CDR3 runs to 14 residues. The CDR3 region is CASSLEHRAGEAFF. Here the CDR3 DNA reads TGTGCCAGCAGCTTAGAGCATAGGGCGGGTGAAGCTTTCTTT.

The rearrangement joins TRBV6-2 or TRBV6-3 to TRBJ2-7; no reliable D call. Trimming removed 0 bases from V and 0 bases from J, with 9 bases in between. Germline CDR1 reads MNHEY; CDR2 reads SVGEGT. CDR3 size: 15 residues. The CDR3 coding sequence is TGTGCCAGCAGTTACTCCCCAAGGAGCTCCTACGAGCAGTACTTC. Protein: CASSYSPRSSYEQYF.

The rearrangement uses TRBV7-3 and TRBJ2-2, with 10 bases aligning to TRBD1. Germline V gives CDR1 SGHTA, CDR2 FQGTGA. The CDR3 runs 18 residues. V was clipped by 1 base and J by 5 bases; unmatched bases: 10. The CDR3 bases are TGTGCCAGCAGCTTAAGCCCCCTCCGGGACAGGGGAACCGGGGAGCTGTTTTTT. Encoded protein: CASSLSPLRDRGTGELFF.

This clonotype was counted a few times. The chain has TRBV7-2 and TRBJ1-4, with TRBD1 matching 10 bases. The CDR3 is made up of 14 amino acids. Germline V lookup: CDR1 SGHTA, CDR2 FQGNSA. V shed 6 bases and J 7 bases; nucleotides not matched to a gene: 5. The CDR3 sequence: CASSSGTGAEKLFF. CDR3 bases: TGTGCCAGCAGTTCCGGGACAGGGGCTGAAAAACTGTTTTTT.

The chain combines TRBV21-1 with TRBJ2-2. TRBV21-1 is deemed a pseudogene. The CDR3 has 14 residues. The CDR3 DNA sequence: TGTGCCAGCAGCCCAGGCGTATCCACCGGGGAGCTGTTTTTT. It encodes CASSPGVSTGELFF.

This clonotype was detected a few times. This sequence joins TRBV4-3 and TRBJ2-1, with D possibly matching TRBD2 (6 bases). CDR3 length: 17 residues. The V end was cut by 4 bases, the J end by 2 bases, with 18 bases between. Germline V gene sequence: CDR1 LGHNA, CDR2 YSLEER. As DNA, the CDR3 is TGCGCCAGCAGCCTACGGGGGTCCCCAGCGGCCTACAATGAGCAGTTCTTC. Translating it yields CASSLRGSPAAYNEQFF.

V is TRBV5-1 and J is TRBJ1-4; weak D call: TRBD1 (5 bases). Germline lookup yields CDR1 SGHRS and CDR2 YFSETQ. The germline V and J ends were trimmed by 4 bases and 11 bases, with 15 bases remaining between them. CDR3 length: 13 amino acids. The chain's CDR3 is CASSPPGGGKLFF. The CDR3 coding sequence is TGCGCCAGCAGCCCCCCGGGGGGTGGCAAACTGTTTTTT. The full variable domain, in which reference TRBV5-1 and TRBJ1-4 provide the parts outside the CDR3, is KAGVTQTPRYLIKTRGQQVTLSCSPISGHRSVSWYQQTPGQGLQFLFEYFSETQRNKGNFPGRFSGRQFSNSRSEMNVSTLELGDSALYLCASSPPGGGKLFFGSGTQLSVL.

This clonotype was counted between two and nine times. The CDR3 sequence: CATRGQGETQYF. The CDR3 DNA reads TGTGCCACCAGGGGACAGGGAGAGACCCAGTACTTC. The V gene is TRBV24-1, the J gene TRBJ2-5; 9 bases are shared with TRBD1. From germline, CDR1 is KGHDR and CDR2 SFDVKD. There are 12 residues in the CDR3. V dropped 7 bases and J dropped 4; count of bases not matched to a gene: 0.

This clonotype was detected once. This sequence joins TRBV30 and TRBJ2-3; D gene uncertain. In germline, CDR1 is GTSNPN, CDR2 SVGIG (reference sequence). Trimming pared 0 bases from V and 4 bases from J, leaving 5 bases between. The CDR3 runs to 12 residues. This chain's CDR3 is CAWSVNSDTQYF. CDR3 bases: TGTGCCTGGAGTGTAAATTCAGATACGCAGTATTTT.

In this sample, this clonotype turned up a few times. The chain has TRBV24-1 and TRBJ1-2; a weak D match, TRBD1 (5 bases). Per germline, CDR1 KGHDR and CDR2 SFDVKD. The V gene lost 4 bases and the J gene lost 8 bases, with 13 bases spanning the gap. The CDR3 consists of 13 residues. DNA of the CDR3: TGTGCCACCAGTGACATGACAGACGGGGGCTACACCTTC. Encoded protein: CATSDMTDGGYTF.

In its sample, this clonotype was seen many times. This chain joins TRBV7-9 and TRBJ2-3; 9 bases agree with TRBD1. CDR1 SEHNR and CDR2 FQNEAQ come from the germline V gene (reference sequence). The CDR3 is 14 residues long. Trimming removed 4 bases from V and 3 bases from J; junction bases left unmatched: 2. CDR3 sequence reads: CASSSQGATDTQYF. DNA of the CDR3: TGTGCCAGCAGCTCACAGGGGGCTACAGATACGCAGTATTTT.

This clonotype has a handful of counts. CDR3 amino acids: CASSPGAVYEQYV. CDR3 nucleotide sequence: TGTGCCAGCAGTCCTGGTGCAGTCTACGAGCAGTACGTC. The chain recombines TRBV6-5 with TRBJ2-7; no reliable D call. The V end was cut by 5 bases, the J end by 3 bases, with 11 bases between. The CDR3 has 13 amino acids. Germline V CDR1 and CDR2: MNHEY, SVGAGI.

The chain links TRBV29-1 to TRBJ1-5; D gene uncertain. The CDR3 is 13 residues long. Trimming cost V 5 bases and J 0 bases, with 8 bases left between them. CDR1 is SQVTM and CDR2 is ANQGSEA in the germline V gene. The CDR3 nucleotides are TGCAGCGTTACAGAGAATAGCAATCAGCCCCAGCATTTT. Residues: CSVTENSNQPQHF.

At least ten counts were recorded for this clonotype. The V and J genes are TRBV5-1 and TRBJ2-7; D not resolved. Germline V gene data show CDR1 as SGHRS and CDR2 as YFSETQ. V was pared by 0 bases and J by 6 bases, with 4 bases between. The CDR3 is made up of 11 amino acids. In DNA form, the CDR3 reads TGCGCCAGCAGCTTGGTTAGCGAGCAGTACTTC. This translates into CASSLVSEQYF.

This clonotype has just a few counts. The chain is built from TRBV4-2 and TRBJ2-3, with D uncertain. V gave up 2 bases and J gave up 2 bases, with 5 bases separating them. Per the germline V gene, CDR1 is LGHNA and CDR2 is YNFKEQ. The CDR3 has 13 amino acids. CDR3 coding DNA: TGTGCCAGCAGCCAAACGACCACAGATACGCAGTATTTT. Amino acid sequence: CASSQTTTDTQYF.

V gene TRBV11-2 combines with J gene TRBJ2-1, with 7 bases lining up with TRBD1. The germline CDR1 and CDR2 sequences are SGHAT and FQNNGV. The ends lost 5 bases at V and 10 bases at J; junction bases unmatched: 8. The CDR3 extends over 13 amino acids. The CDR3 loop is CASSIFRDREQFF. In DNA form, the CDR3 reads TGTGCCAGCAGCATATTCCGGGACAGAGAGCAGTTCTTC.

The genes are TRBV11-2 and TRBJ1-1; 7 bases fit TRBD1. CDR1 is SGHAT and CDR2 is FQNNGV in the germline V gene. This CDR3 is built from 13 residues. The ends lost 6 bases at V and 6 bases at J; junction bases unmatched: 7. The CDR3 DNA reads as TGTGCCAGCAGTTATCCCGACAGGGCTGAAGCTTTCTTT. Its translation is CASSYPDRAEAFF. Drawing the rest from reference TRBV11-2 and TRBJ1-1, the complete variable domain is EAGVAQSPRYKIIEKRQSVAFWCNPISGHATLYWYQQILGQGPKLLIQFQNNGVVDDSQLPKDRFSAERLKGVDSTLKIQPAKLEDSAVYLCASSYPDRAEAFFGQGTRLTVV.

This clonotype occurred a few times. CDR3 residues: CAIRARGGSGTQYF. The CDR3 coding sequence is TGTGCCATCCGGGCCCGGGGGGGCTCCGGAACGCAGTATTTT. The rearrangement uses TRBV10-3 and TRBJ2-3; 8 bases line up with TRBD2. The CDR3 runs 14 residues. J gave up 9 bases and V 8 bases, and 13 bases lay outside the gene matches. Germline assignment: CDR1 ENHRY and CDR2 SYGVKD.

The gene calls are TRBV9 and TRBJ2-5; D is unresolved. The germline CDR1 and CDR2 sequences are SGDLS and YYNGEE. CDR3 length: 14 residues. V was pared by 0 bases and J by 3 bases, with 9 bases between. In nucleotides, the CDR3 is TGTGCCAGCAGCGTAGGTCACGCAGAAGAGACCCAGTACTTC. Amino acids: CASSVGHAEETQYF.

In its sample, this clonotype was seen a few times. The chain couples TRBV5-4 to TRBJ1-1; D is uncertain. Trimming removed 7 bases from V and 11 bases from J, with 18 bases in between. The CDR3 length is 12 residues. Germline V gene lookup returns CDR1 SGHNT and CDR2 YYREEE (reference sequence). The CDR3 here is CASGFLKEIAFF. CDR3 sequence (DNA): TGTGCCAGCGGTTTCCTCAAGGAGATCGCTTTCTTT.

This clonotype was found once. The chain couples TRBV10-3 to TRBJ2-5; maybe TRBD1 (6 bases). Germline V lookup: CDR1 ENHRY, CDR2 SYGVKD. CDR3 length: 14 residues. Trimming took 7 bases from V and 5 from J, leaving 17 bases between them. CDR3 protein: CAITSDPRGETQYF. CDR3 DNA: TGTGCCATCACTTCGGACCCAAGGGGGGAGACCCAGTACTTC.